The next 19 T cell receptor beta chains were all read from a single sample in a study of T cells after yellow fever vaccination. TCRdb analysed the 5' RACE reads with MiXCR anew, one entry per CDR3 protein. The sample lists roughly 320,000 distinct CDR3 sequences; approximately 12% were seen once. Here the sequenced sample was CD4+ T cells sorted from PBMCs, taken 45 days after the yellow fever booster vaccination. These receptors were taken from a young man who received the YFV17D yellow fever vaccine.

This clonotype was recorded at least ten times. The CDR3 region is CASSVLTGGVGETQYF. Written as DNA, the CDR3 is TGTGCCAGCAGCGTACTGACCGGGGGGGTCGGGGAGACCCAGTACTTC. The chain recombines TRBV7-2 with TRBJ2-5, with 8 bases lining up with TRBD2. The ends lost 5 bases at V and 5 bases at J; junction bases unmatched: 13. The CDR3 runs to 16 residues. Germline V gene sequence: CDR1 SGHTA, CDR2 FQGNSA.

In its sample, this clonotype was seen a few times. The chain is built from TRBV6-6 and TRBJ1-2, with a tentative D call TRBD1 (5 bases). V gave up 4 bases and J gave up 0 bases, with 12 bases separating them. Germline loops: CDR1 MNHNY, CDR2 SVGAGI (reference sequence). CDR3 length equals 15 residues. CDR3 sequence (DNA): TGTGCCAGCAGTTGGGATCGACAGCCTAACTATGGCTACACCTTC. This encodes CASSWDRQPNYGYTF.

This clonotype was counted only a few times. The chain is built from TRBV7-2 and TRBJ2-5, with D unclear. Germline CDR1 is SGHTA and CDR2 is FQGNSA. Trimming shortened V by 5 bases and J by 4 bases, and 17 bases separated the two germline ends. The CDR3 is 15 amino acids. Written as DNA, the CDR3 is TGTGCCAGCAGCCTGAGAGTAGGGCCTATAGAGACCCAGTACTTC. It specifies CASSLRVGPIETQYF.

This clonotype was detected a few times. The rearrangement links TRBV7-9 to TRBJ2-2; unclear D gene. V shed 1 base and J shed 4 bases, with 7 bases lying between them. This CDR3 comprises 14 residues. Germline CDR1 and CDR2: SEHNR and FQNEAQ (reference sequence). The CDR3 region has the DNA TGTGCCAGCAGCTTAGAGGGTTTCACCGGGGAGCTGTTTTTT. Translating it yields CASSLEGFTGELFF.

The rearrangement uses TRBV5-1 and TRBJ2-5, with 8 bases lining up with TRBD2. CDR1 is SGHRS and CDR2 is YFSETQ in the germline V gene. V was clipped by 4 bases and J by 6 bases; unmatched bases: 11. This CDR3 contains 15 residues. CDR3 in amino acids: CASSGVAGNTKTQYF. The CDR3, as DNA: TGCGCCAGCAGCGGTGTAGCGGGGAACACGAAGACCCAGTACTTC.

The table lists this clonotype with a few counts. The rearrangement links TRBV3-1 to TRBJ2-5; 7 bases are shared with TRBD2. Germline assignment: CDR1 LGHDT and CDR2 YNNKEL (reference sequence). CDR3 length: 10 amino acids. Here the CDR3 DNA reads TGTGGGGGGGGAGGAGAGACCCAGTACTTC. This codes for CGGGGETQYF.

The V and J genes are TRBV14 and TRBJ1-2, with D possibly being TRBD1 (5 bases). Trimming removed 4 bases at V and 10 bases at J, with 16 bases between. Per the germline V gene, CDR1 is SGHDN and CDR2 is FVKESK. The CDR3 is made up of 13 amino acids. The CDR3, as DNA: TGTGCCAGCAGCCCCCGACAGATCGGTTTCTACACCTTC. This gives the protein CASSPRQIGFYTF.

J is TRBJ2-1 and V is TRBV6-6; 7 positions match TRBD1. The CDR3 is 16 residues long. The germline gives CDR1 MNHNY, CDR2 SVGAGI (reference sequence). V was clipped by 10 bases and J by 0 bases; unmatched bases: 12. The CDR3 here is CAIRRKGASSYNEQFF. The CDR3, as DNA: TGTGCCATCCGAAGGAAGGGGGCAAGCTCCTACAATGAGCAGTTCTTC.

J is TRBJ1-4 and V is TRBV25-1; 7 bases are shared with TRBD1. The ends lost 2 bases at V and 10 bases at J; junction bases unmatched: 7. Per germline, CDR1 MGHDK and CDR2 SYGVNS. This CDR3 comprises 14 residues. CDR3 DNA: TGTGCCAGCAGTGAAACACAGGGGCGTGGAAAACTGTTTTTT. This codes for CASSETQGRGKLFF.

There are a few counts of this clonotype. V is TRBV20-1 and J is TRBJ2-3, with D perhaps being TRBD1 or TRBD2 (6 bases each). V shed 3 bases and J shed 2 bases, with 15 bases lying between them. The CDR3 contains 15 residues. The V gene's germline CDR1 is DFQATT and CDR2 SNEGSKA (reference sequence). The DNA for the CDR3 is TGCAGTGCTAGCGATAGGAGGGGGGACACAGATACGCAGTATTTT. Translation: CSASDRRGDTDTQYF.

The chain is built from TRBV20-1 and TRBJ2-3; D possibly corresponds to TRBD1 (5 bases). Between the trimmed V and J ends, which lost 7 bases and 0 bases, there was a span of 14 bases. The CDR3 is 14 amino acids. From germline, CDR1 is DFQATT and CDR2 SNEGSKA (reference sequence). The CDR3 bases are TGCAGTGGAGTGCGACAGTCTAGCACAGATACGCAGTATTTT. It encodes CSGVRQSSTDTQYF.

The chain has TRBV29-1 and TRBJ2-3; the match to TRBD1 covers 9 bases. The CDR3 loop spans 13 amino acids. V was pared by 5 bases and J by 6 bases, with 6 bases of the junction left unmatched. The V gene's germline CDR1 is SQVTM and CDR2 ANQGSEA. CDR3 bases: TGCAGCGTTACAGGGGGCAAACGGGATACGCAGTATTTT. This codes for CSVTGGKRDTQYF.

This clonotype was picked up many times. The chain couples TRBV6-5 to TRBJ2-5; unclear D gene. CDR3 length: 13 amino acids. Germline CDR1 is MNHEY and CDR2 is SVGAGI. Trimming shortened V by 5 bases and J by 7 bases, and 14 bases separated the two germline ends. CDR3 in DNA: TGTGCCAGCAGTGCCGCCGGCGGCGGGACCCAGTACTTC. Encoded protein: CASSAAGGGTQYF.

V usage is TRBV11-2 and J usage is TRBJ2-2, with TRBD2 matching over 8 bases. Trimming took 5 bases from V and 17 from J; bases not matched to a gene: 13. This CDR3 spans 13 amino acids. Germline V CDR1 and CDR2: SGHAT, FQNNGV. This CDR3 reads CASSPGLAQALFF. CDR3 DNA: TGTGCCAGCAGCCCCGGACTAGCCCAAGCGCTTTTTTTT.

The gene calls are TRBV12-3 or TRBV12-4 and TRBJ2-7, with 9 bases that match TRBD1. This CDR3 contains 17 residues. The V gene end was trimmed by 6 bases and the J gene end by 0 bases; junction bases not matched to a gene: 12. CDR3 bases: TGTGCCAGCAGCCCGGGACAGGGAAGAGCACTCTCCTACGAGCAGTACTTC. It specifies CASSPGQGRALSYEQYF.

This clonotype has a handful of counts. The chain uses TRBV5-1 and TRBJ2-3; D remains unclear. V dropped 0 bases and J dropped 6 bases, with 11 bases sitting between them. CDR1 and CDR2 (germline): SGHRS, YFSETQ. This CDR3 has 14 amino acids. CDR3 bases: TGCGCCAGCAGCTTGGCCTTAGGCCGGGATACGCAGTATTTT. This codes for CASSLALGRDTQYF.

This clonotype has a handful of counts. The CDR3 DNA follows: TGCGCCAGCAGCGGAGGGGCTCCGCGGGGGGCCACTGAAGCTTTCTTT. The encoded protein is CASSGGAPRGATEAFF. This sequence joins TRBV4-1 and TRBJ1-1, with D tentatively TRBD1 (6 bases). The V end lost 5 bases, the J end lost 4 bases, and 20 bases lay between the germline ends. The CDR3 has 16 residues. Germline loops: CDR1 MGHRA, CDR2 YSYEKL.

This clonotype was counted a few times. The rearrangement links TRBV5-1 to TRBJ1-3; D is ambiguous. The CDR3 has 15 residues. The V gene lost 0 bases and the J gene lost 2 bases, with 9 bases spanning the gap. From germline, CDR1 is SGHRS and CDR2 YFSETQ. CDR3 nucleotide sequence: TGCGCCAGCAGCTTGGGGAGCGTAACTGGAAACACCATATATTTT. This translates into CASSLGSVTGNTIYF.

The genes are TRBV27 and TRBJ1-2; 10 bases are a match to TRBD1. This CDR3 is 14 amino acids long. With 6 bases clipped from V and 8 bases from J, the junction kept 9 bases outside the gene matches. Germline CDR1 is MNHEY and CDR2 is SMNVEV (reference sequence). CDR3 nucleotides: TGTGCCAGCAGATCGACAGGGGGCGCAGGCGGCTACACCTTC. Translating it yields CASRSTGGAGGYTF.